This TCR beta chain was documented in a study of blood T cells in healthy people across ages. A second PCR, run for about 6 to 12 cycles, used a sample-barcoded 5' primer plus a J-beta primer mix. TCRdb re-called the 5' RACE reads through MiXCR, storing one row per CDR3 protein. The sample records hundreds of thousands of distinct CDR3 sequences, around 54% being singletons. This clonotype was detected only once. V lost 2 bases and J lost 3, with 14 bases in between. Germline V gene lookup returns CDR1 DFQATT and CDR2 SNEGSKA (reference sequence). The CDR3 loop spans 15 amino acids. The chain has TRBV20-1 and TRBJ2-1; weak D call: TRBD1 (6 bases). The receptor comes from a man between 60 and 75 years old in good health. The sequencing input was blood. The DNA for the CDR3 is TGCAGTGCTAGAAGGGGAAGGACAGTCTACAATGAGCAGTTCTTC. Protein product: CSARRGRTVYNEQFF.